Following are 14 T cell receptor beta chains from one sample sequenced in a study of T-cell memory formation after mild COVID-19. TCRdb re-derived calls from the 5' RACE reads in MiXCR, one entry per CDR3 protein. The data contain approximately 88,000 distinct CDR3 sequences, around 25% of them seen just once; the ten biggest clones take up roughly two fifths. Sequencing input: PBMCs or a T cell subset sorted from them (not recorded which). The receptors were gathered from a man between 18 and 29 years old who had mild COVID-19 (a few samples of this study predate the infection). Cell type and time point are not known.

The chain has TRBV5-1 and TRBJ2-1; 15 positions match TRBD2. Trimming took 4 bases from V and 6 from J; bases not matched to a gene: 2. The CDR3 consists of 15 residues. Germline V gives CDR1 SGHRS, CDR2 YFSETQ. CDR3 nucleotide sequence: TGCGCCAGCAGCACGGGACTAGCGGGGGGCAATGAGCAGTTCTTC. Its protein product is CASSTGLAGGNEQFF.

This clonotype was seen a few times. The chain recombines TRBV10-2 with TRBJ2-1; maybe TRBD2 (6 bases). Trimming took off 4 bases at V and 7 bases at J, with 14 bases between the two ends. CDR1 is WSHSY and CDR2 is SAAADI in the germline V gene. This CDR3 is 14 amino acids long. The CDR3 here is CASSGRGTGNEQFF. CDR3 nucleotides: TGCGCCAGCAGTGGGAGGGGAACGGGGAATGAGCAGTTCTTC.

This chain links TRBV4-1 with TRBJ2-1; 9 bases agree with TRBD2. With V trimmed by 3 bases and J by 5 bases, 8 bases remained unmatched. The germline CDR1 and CDR2 sequences are MGHRA and YSYEKL. CDR3 length equals 16 residues. The CDR3 reads CASSQVGLAIDNEQFF. Written as DNA, the CDR3 is TGCGCCAGCAGCCAGGTCGGACTAGCGATTGACAATGAGCAGTTCTTC.

In its sample, this clonotype was seen a few times. The chain is built from TRBV4-3 and TRBJ1-1; possible D gene TRBD1, 6 bases. The CDR3 has 14 residues. Germline CDR1 and CDR2: LGHNA and YSLEER. Trimming pared 1 base from V and 4 bases from J, leaving 10 bases between. The CDR3 loop reads CASSQVQGSTEAFF. CDR3 DNA: TGCGCCAGCAGCCAAGTACAGGGAAGCACTGAAGCTTTCTTT.

There are a few counts of this clonotype. This sequence joins TRBV4-3 and TRBJ2-1; the D gene is possibly TRBD1 (5 bases). Trimming stripped 1 base from V and 2 bases from J, with 9 bases between. In germline, CDR1 is LGHNA, CDR2 YSLEER. CDR3 length: 15 residues. The CDR3 loop is CASSQVGVAYNEQFF. The CDR3 DNA follows: TGCGCCAGCAGCCAAGTAGGGGTTGCCTACAATGAGCAGTTCTTC.

This clonotype was recorded at least ten times. This chain's CDR3 is CASVMSALEQYV. As DNA, the CDR3 is TGTGCCAGCGTTATGTCTGCACTCGAGCAGTACGTC. The chain has TRBV14 and TRBJ2-7; D gene unclear. The germline V gene has CDR1 SGHDN and CDR2 FVKESK. CDR3 length: 12 amino acids. V was shortened by 8 bases and J by 6 bases, with 14 bases between the two germline ends.

This clonotype showed up just once. This chain connects TRBV4-1 to TRBJ2-7, with 11 bases lining up with TRBD1. There are 17 residues in the CDR3. With V trimmed by 0 bases and J by 6 bases, 10 bases remained unmatched. Germline loops: CDR1 MGHRA, CDR2 YSYEKL. DNA for the CDR3: TGCGCCAGCAGCCAAGACCCACTGGGGACAGGGGGTAGCGAGCAGTACGTC. Translation: CASSQDPLGTGGSEQYV.

This clonotype was counted between two and nine times. V gene TRBV10-3 combines with J gene TRBJ2-7; D might be TRBD1 or TRBD2, each matching 5 bases. V was trimmed by 2 bases and J by 3 bases, leaving 14 bases between them. Germline loops: CDR1 ENHRY, CDR2 SYGVKD. The CDR3 consists of 15 residues. Here the CDR3 reads CAISETSGPVYEQYF. The DNA for the CDR3 is TGTGCCATCAGTGAGACTTCGGGACCGGTCTACGAGCAGTACTTC.

This clonotype occurred a few times. The genes are TRBV7-9 and TRBJ2-7, with D maybe TRBD2 (5 bases). Germline CDR1 reads SEHNR; CDR2 reads FQNEAQ (reference sequence). The CDR3 is 14 residues long. Trimming shortened V by 3 bases and J by 5 bases, and 14 bases separated the two germline ends. The CDR3 loop reads CASSFTGRADEQYF. The DNA for the CDR3 is TGTGCCAGCAGCTTCACGGGAAGGGCCGACGAGCAGTACTTC.

This chain joins TRBV4-1 and TRBJ2-1; D is possibly TRBD1 (6 bases). CDR3 length equals 15 residues. The V end lost 4 bases, the J end lost 9 bases, and 19 bases lay between the germline ends. Germline-derived CDR1 and CDR2 are MGHRA and YSYEKL. The CDR3 region is CASSRVFLGAGEQFF. In DNA form, the CDR3 reads TGCGCCAGCAGCCGAGTCTTTCTGGGGGCGGGTGAGCAGTTCTTC.

Ten or more counts support this clonotype. The chain joins TRBV9 to TRBJ1-6, with TRBD1 as a possible D gene (6 bases). The germline V gene encodes CDR1 SGDLS and CDR2 YYNGEE. The CDR3 is 15 amino acids. V lost 0 bases to trimming and J lost 9 bases, with 13 bases between them. The CDR3 loop is CASSVAYRETSPLHF. The CDR3 nucleotides read TGTGCCAGCAGCGTAGCGTACAGGGAGACTTCACCCCTCCACTTT.

V gene TRBV13 combines with J gene TRBJ2-7, with D possibly TRBD1 on 5 matching bases. This CDR3 is built from 15 residues. V gave up 0 bases and J gave up 4 bases, with 13 bases separating them. Per germline, CDR1 PRHDT and CDR2 FYEKMQ (reference sequence). The CDR3 sequence is CASSLGQGPSYEQYF. The CDR3 nucleotides are TGTGCCAGCAGCTTAGGCCAGGGCCCCTCTTACGAGCAGTACTTC.

The genes are TRBV7-9 and TRBJ2-1; weak D call: TRBD1 (6 bases). Germline V CDR1 and CDR2: SEHNR, FQNEAQ (reference sequence). This CDR3 spans 12 amino acids. V gave up 8 bases and J gave up 5 bases, with 10 bases separating them. This CDR3 reads CASRTVNNEQFF. DNA for the CDR3: TGTGCCAGCCGGACAGTTAACAATGAGCAGTTCTTC.

The chain carries TRBV29-1 and TRBJ2-7; 10 positions match TRBD1. Germline CDR1 and CDR2: SQVTM and ANQGSEA. CDR3 size: 15 residues. Trimming cost V 6 bases and J 7 bases; bases outside gene matches: 15. The CDR3 DNA reads TGCAGCGTGGGGGGACAGGGGCTTACCCGTCGGGAGCAGTACTTC. It codes for CSVGGQGLTRREQYF.